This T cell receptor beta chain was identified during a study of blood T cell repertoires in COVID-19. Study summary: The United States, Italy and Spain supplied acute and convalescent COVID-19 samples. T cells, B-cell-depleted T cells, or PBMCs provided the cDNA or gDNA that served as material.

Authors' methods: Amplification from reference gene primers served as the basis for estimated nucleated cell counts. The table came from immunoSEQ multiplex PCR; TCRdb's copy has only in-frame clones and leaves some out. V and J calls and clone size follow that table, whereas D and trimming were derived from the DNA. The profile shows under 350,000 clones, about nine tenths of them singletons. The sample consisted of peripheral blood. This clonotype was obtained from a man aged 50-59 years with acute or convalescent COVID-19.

The CDR3 here is CASSPSSPPRTGNTIYF. In DNA, the CDR3 is TGTGCCAGTAGTCCTTCCTCTCCTCCGAGAACTGGAAACACCATATATTTT. The chain has TRBV19 and TRBJ1-3; D gene uncertain. Germline CDR1 reads LNHDA; CDR2 reads SQIVND (reference sequence). V was cut by 5 bases and J by 2 bases, with 19 bases left in between. The CDR3 length is 17 residues.